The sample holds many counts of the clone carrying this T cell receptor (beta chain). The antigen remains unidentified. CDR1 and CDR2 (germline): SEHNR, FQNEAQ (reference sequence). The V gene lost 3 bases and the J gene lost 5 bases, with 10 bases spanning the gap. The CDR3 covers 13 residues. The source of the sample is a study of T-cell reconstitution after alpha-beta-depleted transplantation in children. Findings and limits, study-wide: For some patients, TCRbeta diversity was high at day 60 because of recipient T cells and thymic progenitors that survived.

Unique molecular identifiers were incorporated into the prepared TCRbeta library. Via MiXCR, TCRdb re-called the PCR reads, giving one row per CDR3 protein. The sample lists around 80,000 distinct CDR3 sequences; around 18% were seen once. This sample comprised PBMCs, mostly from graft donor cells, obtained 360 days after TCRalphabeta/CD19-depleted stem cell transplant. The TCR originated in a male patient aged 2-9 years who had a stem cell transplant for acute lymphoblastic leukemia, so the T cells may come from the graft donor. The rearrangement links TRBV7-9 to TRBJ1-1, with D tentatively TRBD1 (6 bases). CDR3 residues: CASSFEGGTEAFF. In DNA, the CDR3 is TGTGCCAGCAGCTTTGAGGGGGGGACTGAAGCTTTCTTT.